A selection of T cell receptor beta chains follows, all from one sample in a study of T-cell reconstitution after alpha-beta-depleted transplantation in children. From the PCR reads, TCRdb called clonotypes with MiXCR, one entry per CDR3 protein. The sample has about 490,000 distinct CDR3 sequences, 8% to 11% seen once; the top ten hold 2% to 2.5%. The specimen was PBMCs, collected before TCRalphabeta/CD19-depleted stem cell transplant. Receptors originate from a child aged 2 to 15 with inherited bone marrow failure, due to receive a stem cell transplant. Both conserved end residues are part of each CDR3. Size values are once, few and many counts, or a class for expanded clones, and some rows have none.

TRBJ1-5	11	-	TRBV20-1	CSAGPGQPQHF
TRBJ2-5	16	many	TRBV7-6	CASSLDLNLGGETQYF
TRBJ2-5	16	many	TRBV20-1	CSASSPSASPQETQYF
TRBJ2-2	15	many	TRBV7-2	CASSLAPGPGGELFF
TRBJ1-1	15	many	TRBV5-1	CSSSLAGGAQYEAFF
TRBJ2-7	15	-	TRBV5-4	CASSWGLAGDSEQYF
TRBJ1-1	15	-	TRBV5-4	CASSLEKGMNTEAFF
TRBJ1-5	14	many	TRBV7-9	CASTTGDYGQPQHF
TRBJ2-7	12	many	TRBV21-1	CASSKSGWKQYF
TRBJ1-2	19	-	TRBV4-3	CASSQGVTKWTGWDYGYTF
TRBJ2-3	15	many	TRBV20-1	CSASSGGPNTDTQYF
TRBJ2-1	17	many	TRBV4-3	CASSQDGLAGGGDEQFF
TRBJ2-2	15	-	TRBV20-1	CSAPNQGVVTGELFF
TRBJ2-3	14	many	TRBV29-1	CSVVGLAVTDTQYF
TRBJ2-1	15	many	TRBV28	CASSLRVGRANEQFF
TRBJ1-1	11	many	TRBV20-1	CSLGQYTEAFF
TRBJ2-7	12	many	TRBV7-2	CASSPPADEQYF
TRBJ2-5	14	many	TRBV12-3/TRBV12-4	CASSLLGGAEIQYF
TRBJ1-2	15	-	TRBV7-2	CASSLVGSGLDGYTF
TRBJ1-5	16	many	TRBV28	CASSFLGQGDDQPQHF
TRBJ2-3	17	-	TRBV19	CASSPRLAGLSTDTQYF
TRBJ2-2	13	many	TRBV7-2	CASSSLWGRELFF
TRBJ2-2	15	many	TRBV12-3/TRBV12-4	CASSSQGPNTGELFF
TRBJ2-7	16	-	TRBV3-1	CASSHRYSGFSYEQNF
TRBJ2-3	14	-	TRBV30	CAWSLGLATDTQYF
TRBJ2-1	16	many	TRBV5-1	CASSSLVGQSYNEQFF
TRBJ2-7	11	few	TRBV29-1	CSVVQVSQRYF
TRBJ2-5	16	many	TRBV12-3/TRBV12-4	CASSFVVAGFQETQYF
TRBJ1-2	14	many	TRBV29-1	CSVEVGNTNYGYTF
TRBJ2-7	15	many	TRBV29-1	CSVEVDAGTAYEQYF
TRBJ1-1	12	-	TRBV10-2	CASSELGTEAFF
TRBJ2-1	15	many	TRBV29-1	CSAFTILAGAYEQFF
TRBJ2-7	14	many	TRBV7-2	CASSLAPIASEQYF
TRBJ2-5	12	-	TRBV7-2	CASSSHQETQYF
TRBJ2-7	12	many	TRBV30	CAWRGFLGEQYF
TRBJ2-5	15	many	TRBV2	CASSDDSILGETQYF
TRBJ2-1	15	-	TRBV12-3/TRBV12-4	CASSRASYDYNEQFF
TRBJ2-2	18	few	TRBV7-8	CASSLPPLAGGPTGELFF
TRBJ1-4	14	few	TRBV29-1	CSVQGWGANEKLFF
TRBJ2-1	15	-	TRBV29-1	CSVGGTSGSYNQQFF
TRBJ2-1	16	many	TRBV4-3	CASSQEPMGSYNEQFF
TRBJ1-2	14	many	TRBV4-3	CASSQDLALFGYTF
TRBJ2-3	15	few	TRBV12-3/TRBV12-4	CASSSQLAGTDTQYF
TRBJ2-7	14	many	TRBV7-9	CASSFTSRLYEQYF
TRBJ2-1	14	many	TRBV12-3/TRBV12-4	CASSFSGITNEQFF
TRBJ1-2	15	many	TRBV27	CASSFGAGSNYGYTF
TRBJ2-5	15	many	TRBV7-6	CASSLGLASRETQYF
TRBJ1-1	12	many	TRBV20-1	CSAIGGNTEAFF
TRBJ2-3	17	-	TRBV28	CASSSGLAGVITDTQYF
TRBJ1-2	13	-	TRBV9	CAIGGADNYGYTF
TRBJ2-5	15	-	TRBV6-5	CASSYSAGERETQYF
TRBJ2-4	14	many	TRBV25-1	CASDMGGQENIQYF
TRBJ2-7	16	many	TRBV6-5	CASSSSSGLATYEQYF
TRBJ1-1	13	many	TRBV6-1	CASKPWRNTEAFF
TRBJ2-3	13	-	TRBV20-1	CSAPRVPTDTQYF
TRBJ2-7	14	-	TRBV20-1	CSAFTRAKGYEQYF
TRBJ2-2	18	many	TRBV5-1	CASSSSGPLTKLRGELFF
TRBJ1-1	15	-	TRBV6-1	CASSEAQVGFTEAFF